This passage covers 9 T cell receptor beta chains from one sample sequenced in a study of blood T cell repertoires in COVID-19 (TCRdb year 2020). The library was made by the immunoSEQ multiplex PCR assay. TCRdb provides this immuneACCESS table in a form limited to in-frame rearrangements. Some clones are lacking; in checked studies, under half of them reflect an unresolved V gene, and why the rest are absent is not known. Recorded for this sample are roughly 200,000 clones; 90% of them occurred a single time. The ten largest clones add up to 1.2% of the sample. Sequencing was performed on PBMCs or T cells enriched from blood (not recorded which). The receptors were sampled from a man aged 30 to 39 who had recovered from COVID-19.

The gene calls are TRBV25-1 and TRBJ1-2; D gene ambiguous. The V gene's germline CDR1 is MGHDK and CDR2 SYGVNS. Deletions cut 2 bases from V and 8 bases from J, with 12 bases between. This CDR3 has 13 residues. The CDR3 bases are TGTGCCAGCAGTGAAGGCCATGGCCTGGGCTACACCTTC. It specifies CASSEGHGLGYTF.

There are many counts of this clone. The V gene is TRBV7-8, the J gene TRBJ1-1; no firm D call. CDR3 size: 14 residues. Trimming stripped 2 bases from V and 7 bases from J, with 14 bases between. Per germline, CDR1 SGHVS and CDR2 FQNEAQ. The CDR3 DNA is TGTGCCAGCAGCTTACCCGTCGGTGGGAGTGAAGCTTTCTTT. Translating gives CASSLPVGGSEAFF.

The chain recombines TRBV10-3 with TRBJ1-4, with no clear D. Per the germline V gene, CDR1 is ENHRY and CDR2 is SYGVKD. This CDR3 is built from 14 residues. V was clipped by 7 bases and J by 8 bases, with 17 bases between them. The CDR3 DNA reads as TGTGCCATCAAAAGGGAGGGCTCGGGGGAAAAACTGTTTTTT. This codes for CAIKREGSGEKLFF.

The V call is TRBV6-2 or TRBV6-3, the J call TRBJ1-5; 8 bases agree with TRBD1. CDR1 MNHEY and CDR2 SVGEGT come from the germline V gene. V lost 6 bases and J lost 9; bases outside the gene matches: 10. The CDR3 has 14 residues. The DNA for the CDR3 is TGTGCCAGCAGCCCGGACAGGGTGAACGCGCCCCAGCATTTT. Its protein product is CASSPDRVNAPQHF.

The chain has TRBV20-1 and TRBJ1-1, with a possible D match to TRBD1 (6 bases). Germline CDR1 is DFQATT and CDR2 is SNEGSKA (reference sequence). The ends were cut back, 3 bases at V and 2 bases at J, with 10 bases in the middle. The CDR3 contains 13 residues. CDR3 coding DNA: TGCAGTGCTAGTACAGGGATCAACACTGAAGCTTTCTTT. It yields the protein CSASTGINTEAFF.

As concerns this clone: Distinct nucleotide sequences in the sample also encode this CDR3. The chain has TRBV18 and TRBJ2-7, with 8 positions matching TRBD2. This CDR3 contains 14 residues. CDR1 is KGHSH, CDR2 LQKENI, per germline. J was trimmed by 2 bases and V by 3 bases; bases with no gene match: 3. CDR3 nucleotides: TGTGCCAGCTCACCTCCGGGACTAGCCTACGAGCAGTACTTC. It is translated as CASSPPGLAYEQYF.

The chain uses TRBV5-6 and TRBJ1-2; D not resolved. Germline CDR1 SGHDT, CDR2 YYEEEE. Trimming shortened V by 0 bases and J by 6 bases, and 12 bases separated the two germline ends. The CDR3 runs 14 residues. The CDR3 DNA reads TGTGCCAGCAGCTTGGCCGATTCAGTCGATGGCTACACCTTC. It is translated as CASSLADSVDGYTF.

V usage is TRBV11-2 and J usage is TRBJ2-6, with 7 bases that match TRBD1. The CDR3 is 19 residues long. Germline V gene lookup returns CDR1 SGHAT and CDR2 FQNNGV. Germline trimming cut 2 bases from V and 0 bases from J; bases unmatched to any gene: 10. The CDR3 DNA sequence: TGTGCCAGCAGCTTAAATAACAGGGGCCCTTACTCTGGGGCCAACGTCCTGACTTTC. Protein: CASSLNNRGPYSGANVLTF. The full variable domain, completed using reference TRBV11-2 and TRBJ2-6, is EAGVAQSPRYKIIEKRQSVAFWCNPISGHATLYWYQQILGQGPKLLIQFQNNGVVDDSQLPKDRFSAERLKGVDSTLKIQPAKLEDSAVYLCASSLNNRGPYSGANVLTFGAGSRLTVL.

The J gene is TRBJ2-2, the V gene TRBV6-5; 8 bases align to TRBD1. The CDR3 is 16 residues long. CDR1 MNHEY and CDR2 SVGAGI come from the germline V gene. The J segment lost 6 bases and the V segment lost 0 bases, leaving 6 bases of the junction unmatched. CDR3 sequence reads: CASSYSQGAGSGELFF. DNA for the CDR3: TGTGCCAGCAGTTACTCGCAGGGGGCTGGTTCCGGGGAGCTGTTTTTT.